This TCR beta chain was observed in a study of T cell repertoires in cytomegalovirus infection. This CDR3 has 13 amino acids. J was trimmed by 9 bases and V by 9 bases; bases with no gene match: 11. Germline CDR1 reads MDHEN; CDR2 reads SYDVKM. This clonotype was detected a few times. As yet, its antigen is unknown. TCRdb re-derived calls from the reads in MiXCR, one entry per CDR3 protein. The table shows about 480,000 distinct CDR3 sequences, with 30% to 40% occurring only once. J is TRBJ2-1 and V is TRBV28; 7 bases are shared with TRBD2. The sequence was obtained from a human donor in good health (CMV status not recorded). Some clones in this sample may be carry-over from other donors' samples. Specimen: cultured PBMCs, collected from culture after CMV antigen stimulation. The CDR3 region is CASRGGSFIEQFF. The CDR3 DNA follows: TGTGCCAGTCGGGGCGGGAGCTTTATTGAGCAGTTCTTC.